This paragraph covers one TCR beta chain sequence. These data come from a study of T cell responses to AZD1222 COVID-19 vaccine. Measured with immunoSEQ multiplex PCR; TCRdb has only the in-frame clones, and not every one. This sample has 90,000 to 150,000 clones, with around 90% found just once. This CDR3 has 14 amino acids. V lost 5 bases to trimming and J lost 1 base; unmatched junction nucleotides: 5. The germline CDR1 and CDR2 sequences are SQVTM and ANQGSEA. This chain uses TRBV29-1 with TRBJ1-1, with 9 bases that match TRBD1. Sequences were derived from peripheral blood, sampled 28 days after the second AZD1222 dose. This TCR came from an adult who received the AZD1222 COVID-19 vaccine. CDR3 coding DNA: TGCAGCGTTAACCAACAGGGGGCGAACACTGAAGCTTTCTTT. It specifies CSVNQQGANTEAFF.